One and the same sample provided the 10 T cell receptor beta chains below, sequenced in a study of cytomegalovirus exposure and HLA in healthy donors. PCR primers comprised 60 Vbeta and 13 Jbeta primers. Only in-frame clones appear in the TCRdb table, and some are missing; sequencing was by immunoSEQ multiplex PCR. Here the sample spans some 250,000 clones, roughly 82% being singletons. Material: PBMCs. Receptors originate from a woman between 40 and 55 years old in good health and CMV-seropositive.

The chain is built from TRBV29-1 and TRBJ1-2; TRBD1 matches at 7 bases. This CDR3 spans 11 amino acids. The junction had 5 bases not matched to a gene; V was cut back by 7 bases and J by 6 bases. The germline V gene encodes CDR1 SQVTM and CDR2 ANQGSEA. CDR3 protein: CSADRRNGYTF. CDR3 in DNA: TGCAGCGCGGACAGGCGAAATGGCTACACCTTC.

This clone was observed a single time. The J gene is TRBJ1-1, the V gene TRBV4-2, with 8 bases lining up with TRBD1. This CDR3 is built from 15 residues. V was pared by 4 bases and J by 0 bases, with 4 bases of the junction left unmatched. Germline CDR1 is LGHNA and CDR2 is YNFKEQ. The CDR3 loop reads CASSLQGDLNTEAFF. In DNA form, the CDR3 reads TGTGCCAGCAGCCTACAGGGGGATTTGAACACTGAAGCTTTCTTT.

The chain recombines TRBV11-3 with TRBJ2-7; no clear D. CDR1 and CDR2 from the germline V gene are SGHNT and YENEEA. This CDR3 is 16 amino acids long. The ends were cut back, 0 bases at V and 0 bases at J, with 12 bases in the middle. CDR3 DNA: TGTGCCAGCAGCTTAGAAGGCGGAAGACTCTCCTACGAGCAGTACTTC. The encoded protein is CASSLEGGRLSYEQYF. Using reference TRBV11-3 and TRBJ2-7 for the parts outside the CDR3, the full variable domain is EAGVVQSPRYKIIEKKQPVAFWCNPISGHNTLYWYLQNLGQGPELLIRYENEEAVDDSQLPKDRFSAERLKGVDSTLKIQPAELGDSAVYLCASSLEGGRLSYEQYFGPGTRLTVT.

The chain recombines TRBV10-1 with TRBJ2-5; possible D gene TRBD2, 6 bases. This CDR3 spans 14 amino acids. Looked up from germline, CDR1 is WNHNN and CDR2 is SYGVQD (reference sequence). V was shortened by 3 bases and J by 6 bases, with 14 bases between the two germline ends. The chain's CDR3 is CASSDGSSWKTQYF. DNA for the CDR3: TGCGCCAGCAGTGACGGGAGTAGTTGGAAGACCCAGTACTTC.

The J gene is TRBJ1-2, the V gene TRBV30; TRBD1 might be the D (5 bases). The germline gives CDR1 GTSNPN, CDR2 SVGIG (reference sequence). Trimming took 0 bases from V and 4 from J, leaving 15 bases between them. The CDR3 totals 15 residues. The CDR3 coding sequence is TGTGCCTGGAGTGTACTTCCAGGGTTGAGCTATGGCTACACCTTC. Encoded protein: CAWSVLPGLSYGYTF.

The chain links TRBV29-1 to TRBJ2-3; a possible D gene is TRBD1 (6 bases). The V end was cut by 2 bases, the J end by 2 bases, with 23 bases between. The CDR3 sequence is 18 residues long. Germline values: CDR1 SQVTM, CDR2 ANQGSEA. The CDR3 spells CSVETGTNRVPDTDTQYF. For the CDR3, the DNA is TGCAGCGTTGAAACGGGGACCAACAGGGTGCCTGACACAGATACGCAGTATTTT.

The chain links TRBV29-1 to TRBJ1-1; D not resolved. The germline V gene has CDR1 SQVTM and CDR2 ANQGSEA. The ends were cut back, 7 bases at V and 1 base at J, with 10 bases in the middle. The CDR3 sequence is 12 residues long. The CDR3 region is CSAGEGNTEAFF. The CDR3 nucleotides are TGCAGCGCTGGGGAGGGGAACACTGAAGCTTTCTTT.

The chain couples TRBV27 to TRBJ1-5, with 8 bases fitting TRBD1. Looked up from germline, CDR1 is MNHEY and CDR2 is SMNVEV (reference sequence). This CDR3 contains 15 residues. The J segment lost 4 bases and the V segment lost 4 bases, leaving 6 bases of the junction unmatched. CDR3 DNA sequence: TGTGCCAGCAGTTCCCTAGGACAGGGTAATCAGCCCCAGCATTTT. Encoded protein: CASSSLGQGNQPQHF.

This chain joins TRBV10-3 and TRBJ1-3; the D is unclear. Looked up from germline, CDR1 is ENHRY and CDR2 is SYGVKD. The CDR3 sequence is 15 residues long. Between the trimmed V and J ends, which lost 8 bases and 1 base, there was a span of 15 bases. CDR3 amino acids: CAIQSSGGSGNTIYF. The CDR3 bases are TGTGCCATCCAATCCTCGGGAGGTTCTGGAAACACCATATATTTT.

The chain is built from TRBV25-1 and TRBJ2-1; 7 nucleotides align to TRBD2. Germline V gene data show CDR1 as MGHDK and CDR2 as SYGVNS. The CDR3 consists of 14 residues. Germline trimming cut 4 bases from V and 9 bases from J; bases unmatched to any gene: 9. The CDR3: CASSGWERGGEQFF. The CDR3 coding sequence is TGTGCCAGCAGTGGGTGGGAGCGGGGTGGTGAGCAGTTCTTC.